This TCR beta chain was recorded in a study of T cells in localized non-small cell lung cancer. V dropped 5 bases and J dropped 3 bases, with 8 bases sitting between them. CDR3 length: 14 amino acids. Germline V gene sequence: CDR1 ENHRY, CDR2 SYGVKD. The repertoire was sequenced with immunoSEQ multiplex PCR; TCRdb's copy has only in-frame clones and lacks some. Of roughly 38,000 clones listed, 86% are singletons. This chain joins TRBV10-3 and TRBJ2-6; D perhaps matches TRBD1 (5 bases). The receptor was isolated from a male donor aged 60 or over with stage II lung adenocarcinoma. Sequences were derived from peripheral blood mononuclear cells, sampled before any cancer treatment. DNA for the CDR3: TGTGCCATCAGTAAGGGGAATGGGGCCAACGTCCTGACTTTC. Translated: CAISKGNGANVLTF.